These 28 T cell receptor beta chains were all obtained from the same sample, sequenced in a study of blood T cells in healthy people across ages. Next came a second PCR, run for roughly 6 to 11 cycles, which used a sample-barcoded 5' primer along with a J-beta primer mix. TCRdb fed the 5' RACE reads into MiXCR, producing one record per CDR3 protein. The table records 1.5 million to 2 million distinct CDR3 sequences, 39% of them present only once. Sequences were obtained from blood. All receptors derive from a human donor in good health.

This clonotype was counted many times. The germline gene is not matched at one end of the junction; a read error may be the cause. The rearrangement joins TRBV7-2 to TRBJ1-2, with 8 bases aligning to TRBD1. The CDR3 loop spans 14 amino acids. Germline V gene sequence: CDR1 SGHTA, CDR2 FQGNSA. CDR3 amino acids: CASSLQGANYGYTF. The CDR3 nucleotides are TGCGCCAGCAGCTTACAGGGGGCTAACTATGGCTACACCTTC. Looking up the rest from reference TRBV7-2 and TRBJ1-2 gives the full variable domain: GAGVSQSPSNKVTEKGKDVELRCDPISGHTALYWYRQSLGQGLEFLIYFQGNSAPDKSGLPSDRFSAERTGGSVSTLTIQRTQQEDSAVYLCASSLQGANYGYTFGSGTRLTVV.

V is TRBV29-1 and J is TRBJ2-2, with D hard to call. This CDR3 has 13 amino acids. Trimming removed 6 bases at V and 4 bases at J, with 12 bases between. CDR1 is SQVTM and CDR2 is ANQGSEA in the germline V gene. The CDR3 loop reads CSVWAPSTGELFF. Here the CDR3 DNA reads TGCAGCGTGTGGGCCCCCTCCACCGGGGAGCTGTTTTTT.

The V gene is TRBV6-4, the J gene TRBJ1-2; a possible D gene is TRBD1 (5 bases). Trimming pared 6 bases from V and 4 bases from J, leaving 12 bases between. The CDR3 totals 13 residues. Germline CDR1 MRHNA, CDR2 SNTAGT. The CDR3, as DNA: TGTGCCAGCAGAGGTGGGGGAGGCTATGGCTACACCTTC. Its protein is CASRGGGGYGYTF.

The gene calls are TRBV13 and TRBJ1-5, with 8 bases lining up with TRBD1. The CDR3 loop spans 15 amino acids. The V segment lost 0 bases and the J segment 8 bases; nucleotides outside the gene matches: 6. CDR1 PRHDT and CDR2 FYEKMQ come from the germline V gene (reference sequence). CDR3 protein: CASSLGLRGQEPQHF. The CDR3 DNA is TGTGCCAGCAGCTTAGGCCTCAGGGGGCAGGAGCCCCAGCATTTT.

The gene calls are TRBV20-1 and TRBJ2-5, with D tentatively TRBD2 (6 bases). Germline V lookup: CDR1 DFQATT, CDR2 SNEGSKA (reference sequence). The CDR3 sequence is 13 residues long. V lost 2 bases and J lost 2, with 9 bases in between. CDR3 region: CSARIRGQETQYF. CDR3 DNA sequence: TGCAGTGCTAGAATTCGGGGGCAAGAGACCCAGTACTTC.

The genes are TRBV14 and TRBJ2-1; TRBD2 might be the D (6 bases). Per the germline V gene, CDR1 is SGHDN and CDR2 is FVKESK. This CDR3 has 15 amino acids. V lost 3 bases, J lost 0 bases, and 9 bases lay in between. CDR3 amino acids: CASSHVGGSYNEQFF. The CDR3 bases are TGTGCCAGCAGCCATGTGGGGGGCTCCTACAATGAGCAGTTCTTC.

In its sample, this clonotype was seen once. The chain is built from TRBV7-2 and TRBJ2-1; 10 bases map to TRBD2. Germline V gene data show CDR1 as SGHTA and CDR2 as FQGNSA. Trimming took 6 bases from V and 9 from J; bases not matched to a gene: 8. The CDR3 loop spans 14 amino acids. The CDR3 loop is CASSERGGRGEQFF. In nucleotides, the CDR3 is TGTGCCAGCAGTGAGCGGGGGGGCCGGGGTGAGCAGTTCTTC.

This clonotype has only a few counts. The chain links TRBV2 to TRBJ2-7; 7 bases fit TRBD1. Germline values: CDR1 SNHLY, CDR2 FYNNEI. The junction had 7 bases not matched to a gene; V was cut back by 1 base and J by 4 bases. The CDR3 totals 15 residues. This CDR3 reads CASSEVGGGRYEQYF. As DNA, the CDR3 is TGTGCCAGCAGTGAAGTAGGGGGCGGCAGGTACGAGCAGTACTTC. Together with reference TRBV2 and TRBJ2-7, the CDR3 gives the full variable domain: EPEVTQTPSHQVTQMGQEVILRCVPISNHLYFYWYRQILGQKVEFLVSFYNNEISEKSEIFDDQFSVERPDGSNFTLKIRSTKLEDSAMYFCASSEVGGGRYEQYFGPGTRLTVT.

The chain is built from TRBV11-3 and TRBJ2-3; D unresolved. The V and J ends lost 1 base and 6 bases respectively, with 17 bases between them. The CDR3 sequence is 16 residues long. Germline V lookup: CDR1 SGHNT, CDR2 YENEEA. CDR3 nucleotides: TGTGCCAGCAGCTTAGTGGGGAACACTCCCACGGATACGCAGTATTTT. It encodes CASSLVGNTPTDTQYF.

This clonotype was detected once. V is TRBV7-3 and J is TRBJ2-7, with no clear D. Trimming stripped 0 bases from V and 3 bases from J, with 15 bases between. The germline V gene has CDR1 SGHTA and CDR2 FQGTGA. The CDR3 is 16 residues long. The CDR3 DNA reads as TGTGCCAGCAGCTTAACGTGGAGTACACCGAGCTACGAGCAGTACTTC. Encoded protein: CASSLTWSTPSYEQYF.

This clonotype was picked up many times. The CDR3 loop is CASSLRAGQGTYEQYF. The CDR3, as DNA: TGTGCCAGCAGCTTAAGGGCGGGACAGGGGACTTACGAGCAGTACTTC. The genes are TRBV7-9 and TRBJ2-7; 10 positions agree with TRBD1. V shed 2 bases and J 4 bases; nucleotides not matched to a gene: 8. The CDR3 length is 16 residues. CDR1 and CDR2 (germline): SEHNR, FQNEAQ (reference sequence).

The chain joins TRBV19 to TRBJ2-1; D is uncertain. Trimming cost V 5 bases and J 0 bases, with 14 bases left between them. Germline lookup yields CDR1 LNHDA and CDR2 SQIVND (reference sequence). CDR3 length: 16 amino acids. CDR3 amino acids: CASSSTRSSSYNEQFF. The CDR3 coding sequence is TGTGCCAGTAGTTCGACCCGCTCGAGCTCCTACAATGAGCAGTTCTTC.

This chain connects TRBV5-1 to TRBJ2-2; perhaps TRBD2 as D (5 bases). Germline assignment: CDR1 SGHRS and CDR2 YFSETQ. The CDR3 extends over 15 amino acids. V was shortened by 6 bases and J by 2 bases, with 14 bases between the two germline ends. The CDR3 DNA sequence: TGCGCCAGCAACCCGGGATCTACTAACACCGGGGAGCTGTTTTTT. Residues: CASNPGSTNTGELFF.

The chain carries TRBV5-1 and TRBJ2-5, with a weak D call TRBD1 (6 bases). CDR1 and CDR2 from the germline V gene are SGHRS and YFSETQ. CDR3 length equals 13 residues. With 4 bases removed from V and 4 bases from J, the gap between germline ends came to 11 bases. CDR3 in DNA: TGCGCCAGCAGCCGGTCAGGGGCAGAGACCCAGTACTTC. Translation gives CASSRSGAETQYF.

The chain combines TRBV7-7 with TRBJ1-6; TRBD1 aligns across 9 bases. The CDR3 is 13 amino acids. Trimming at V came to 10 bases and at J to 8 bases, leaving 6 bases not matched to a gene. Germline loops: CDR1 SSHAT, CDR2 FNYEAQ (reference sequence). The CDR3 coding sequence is TGTGCCATAAGGACAGGGGCCGATTCACCCCTCCACTTT. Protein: CAIRTGADSPLHF.

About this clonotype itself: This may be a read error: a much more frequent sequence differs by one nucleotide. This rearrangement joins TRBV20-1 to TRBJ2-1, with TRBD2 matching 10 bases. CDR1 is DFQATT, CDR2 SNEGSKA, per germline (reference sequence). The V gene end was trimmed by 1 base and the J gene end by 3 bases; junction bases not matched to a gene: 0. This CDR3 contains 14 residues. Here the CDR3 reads CSARVAGGYNEQFF. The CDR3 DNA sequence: TGCAGTGCTAGAGTAGCGGGGGGCTACAATGAGCAGTTCTTC.

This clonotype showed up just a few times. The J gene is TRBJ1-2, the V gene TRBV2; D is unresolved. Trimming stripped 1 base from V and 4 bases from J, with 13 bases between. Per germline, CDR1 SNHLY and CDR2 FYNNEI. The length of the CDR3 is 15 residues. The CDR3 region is CASSEGVRQVYGYTF. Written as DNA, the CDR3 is TGTGCCAGCAGTGAAGGTGTCCGGCAGGTCTATGGCTACACCTTC.

This CDR3 is CSVGATRGSGANVLTF. CDR3 DNA: TGCAGCGTTGGGGCCACCAGGGGGTCCGGGGCCAACGTCCTGACTTTC. The chain joins TRBV29-1 to TRBJ2-6, with TRBD1 matching 7 bases. V trimming: 4 bases; J trimming: 4 bases; junction bases outside the gene matches: 10. This CDR3 region has 16 residues. CDR1 SQVTM and CDR2 ANQGSEA come from the germline V gene.

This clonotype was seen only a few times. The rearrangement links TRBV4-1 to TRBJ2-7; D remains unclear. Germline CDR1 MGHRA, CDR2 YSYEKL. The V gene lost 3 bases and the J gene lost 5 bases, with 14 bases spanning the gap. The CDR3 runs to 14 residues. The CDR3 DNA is TGCGCCAGCAGCCAGGCTTTTCTGATTGACGAGCAGTACTTC. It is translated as CASSQAFLIDEQYF.

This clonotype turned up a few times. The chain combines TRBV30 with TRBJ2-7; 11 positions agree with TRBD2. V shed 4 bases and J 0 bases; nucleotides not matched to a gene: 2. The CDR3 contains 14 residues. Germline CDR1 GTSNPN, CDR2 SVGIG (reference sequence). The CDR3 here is CAWKGLADSYEQYF. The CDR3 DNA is TGTGCCTGGAAGGGACTAGCGGACTCCTACGAGCAGTACTTC.

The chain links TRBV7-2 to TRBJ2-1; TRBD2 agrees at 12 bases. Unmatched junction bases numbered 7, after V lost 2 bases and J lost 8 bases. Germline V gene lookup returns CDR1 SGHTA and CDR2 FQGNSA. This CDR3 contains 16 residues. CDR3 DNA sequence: TGTGCCAGCAGCTTAAGACTAGCGGGGGACTTTGATGAGCAGTTCTTC. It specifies CASSLRLAGDFDEQFF.

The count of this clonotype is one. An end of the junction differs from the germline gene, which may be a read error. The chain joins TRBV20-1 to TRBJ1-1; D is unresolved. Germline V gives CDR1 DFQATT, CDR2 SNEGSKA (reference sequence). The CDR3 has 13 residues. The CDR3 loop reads CSARVDRWTGAFF. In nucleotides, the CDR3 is TGCAGTGCAAGAGTGGACCGCTGGACTGGAGCTTTCTTT.

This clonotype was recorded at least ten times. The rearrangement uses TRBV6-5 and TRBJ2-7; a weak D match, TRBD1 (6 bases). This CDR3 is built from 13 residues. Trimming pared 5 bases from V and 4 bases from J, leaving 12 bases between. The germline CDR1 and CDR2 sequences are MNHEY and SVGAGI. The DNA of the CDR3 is TGTGCCAGCAGTAACGGACAGAGATACGAGCAGTACTTC. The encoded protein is CASSNGQRYEQYF.

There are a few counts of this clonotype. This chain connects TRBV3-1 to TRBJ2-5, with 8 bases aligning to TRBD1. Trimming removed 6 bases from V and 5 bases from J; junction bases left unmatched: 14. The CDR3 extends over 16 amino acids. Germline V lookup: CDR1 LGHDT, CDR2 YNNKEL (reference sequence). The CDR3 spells CASSHHSGTGAETQYF. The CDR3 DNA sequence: TGTGCCAGCAGTCACCACTCCGGGACAGGCGCTGAGACCCAGTACTTC.

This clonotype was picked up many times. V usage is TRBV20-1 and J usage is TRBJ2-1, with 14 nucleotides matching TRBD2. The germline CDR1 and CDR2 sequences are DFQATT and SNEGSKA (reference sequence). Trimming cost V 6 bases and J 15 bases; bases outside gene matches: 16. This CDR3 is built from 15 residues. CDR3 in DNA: TGCAGTGCCATGGATGAGACTAGCGGGGGGGCCCTGGGGTTCTTC. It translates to CSAMDETSGGALGFF.

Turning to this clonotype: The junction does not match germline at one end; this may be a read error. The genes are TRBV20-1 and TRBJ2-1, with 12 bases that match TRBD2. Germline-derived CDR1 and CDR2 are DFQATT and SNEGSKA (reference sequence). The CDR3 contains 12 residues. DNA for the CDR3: TGCAGTCCTAGCGGGGGGGGCAGTGAGCAGTTCTTC. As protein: CSPSGGGSEQFF.

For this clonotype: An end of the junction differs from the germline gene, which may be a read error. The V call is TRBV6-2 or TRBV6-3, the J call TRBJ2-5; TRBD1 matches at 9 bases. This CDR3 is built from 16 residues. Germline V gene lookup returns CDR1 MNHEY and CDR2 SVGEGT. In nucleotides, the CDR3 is TGTGCCAGCAGCTCGGGACAGGGCATCTTCCAAGAGGCCCAGTACTTC. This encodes CASSSGQGIFQEAQYF.

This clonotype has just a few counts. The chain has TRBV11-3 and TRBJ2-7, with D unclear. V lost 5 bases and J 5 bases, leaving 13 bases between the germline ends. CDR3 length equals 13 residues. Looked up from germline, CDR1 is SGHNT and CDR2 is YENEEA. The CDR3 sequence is CASSPVAPHEQYF. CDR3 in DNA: TGTGCCAGCAGCCCTGTGGCTCCTCACGAGCAGTACTTC. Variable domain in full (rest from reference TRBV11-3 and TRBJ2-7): EAGVVQSPRYKIIEKKQPVAFWCNPISGHNTLYWYLQNLGQGPELLIRYENEEAVDDSQLPKDRFSAERLKGVDSTLKIQPAELGDSAVYLCASSPVAPHEQYFGPGTRLTVT.